This T cell receptor beta chain comes out of a study of tumor and adjacent non-tumor tissue in lung cancer. Study context: The cohort had about 12 adenocarcinoma, a couple of squamous cell and 1 small cell patients. Aged about 30 to 76 years, patients included fewer than 11 men and roughly 5 women with stage I to III disease.

Three rounds of nested PCR, following a modified ARM-PCR protocol, produced the TCRbeta library. TCRdb analysed the multiplex PCR reads with MiXCR anew, one entry per CDR3 protein. The sample lists about 98,000 distinct CDR3 sequences, 75% to 90% occurring once. Germline V CDR1 and CDR2: MNHNY, SVGAGI (reference sequence). The CDR3 is made up of 13 amino acids. V was clipped by 5 bases and J by 5 bases, with 9 bases between them. No cell sorting was done before RNA was extracted from the tissue. The normal lung tissue was taken more than 3 cm from the tumor edge. The chain uses TRBV6-6 and TRBJ2-2; D is unclear. The clonotype originates from a man between 60 and 75 years old with small cell lung cancer. Input material: distant non-tumor lung tissue. The chain's CDR3 is CASSSTYTGELFF. The CDR3 DNA reads as TGTGCCAGCAGTAGTACCTATACCGGGGAGCTGTTTTTT.